This paragraph covers one T cell receptor (beta chain) sequence. Its specificity is unknown. With 60 Vbeta and 13 Jbeta primers, the PCR was carried out. The repertoire was sequenced with immunoSEQ multiplex PCR; TCRdb's copy has only in-frame clones and lacks some. Among roughly 190,000 clones, 75% to 90% were seen once, and the ten largest hold roughly 2.6%. The CDR3 runs to 15 residues. Per germline, CDR1 SGHRS and CDR2 YFSETQ. Unmatched junction bases numbered 1, after V lost 2 bases and J lost 0 bases. This sample was taken from a study of cytomegalovirus exposure and HLA in healthy donors. Regarding the study as a whole: A later analysis reportedly found fewer N-insertions in an Asian-associated ancestry cluster than the approximately 700-donor mean. In an earlier analysis, productive rearrangement rates for most beta V segments clustered near 87% or 30%. Later, an analysis found that common viral pathogens appeared to be linked with several of the most significant clusters.

The specimen was PBMCs. The receptor was derived from a woman aged 50 to 60 in good health and CMV-seropositive. V gene TRBV5-1 combines with J gene TRBJ2-7; 11 bases line up with TRBD2. The CDR3: CASSLLAGDSYEQYF. The CDR3 DNA reads as TGCGCCAGCAGCTTACTAGCGGGGGACTCCTACGAGCAGTACTTC.